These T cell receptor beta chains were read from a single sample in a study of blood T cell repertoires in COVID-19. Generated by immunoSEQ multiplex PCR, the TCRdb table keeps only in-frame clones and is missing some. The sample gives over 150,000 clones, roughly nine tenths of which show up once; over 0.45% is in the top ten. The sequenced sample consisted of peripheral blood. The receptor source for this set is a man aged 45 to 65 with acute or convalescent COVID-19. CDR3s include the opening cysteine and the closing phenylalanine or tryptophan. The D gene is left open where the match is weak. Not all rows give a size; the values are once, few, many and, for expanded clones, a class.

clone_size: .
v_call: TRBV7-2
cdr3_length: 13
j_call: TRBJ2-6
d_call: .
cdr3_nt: TGTGCCAGCAGCGCGTCAGGGGCCAACGTCCTGACTTTC
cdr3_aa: CASSASGANVLTF

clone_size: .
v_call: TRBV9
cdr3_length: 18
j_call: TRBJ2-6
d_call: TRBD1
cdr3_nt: TGTGCCAGCAGCGTAGGCGGGACAGGGGGATCTGGGGCCAACGTCCTGACTTTC
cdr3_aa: CASSVGGTGGSGANVLTF

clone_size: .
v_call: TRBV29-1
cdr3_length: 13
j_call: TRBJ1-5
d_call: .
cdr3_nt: TGCAGCGTATTGACAGGTCGGGGTCAGCCCCAGCATTTT
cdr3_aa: CSVLTGRGQPQHF

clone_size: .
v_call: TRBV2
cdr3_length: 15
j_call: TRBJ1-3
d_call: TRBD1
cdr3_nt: TGTGCCAGCACTGTCCGGGACAGGGGTGGAAACACCATATATTTT
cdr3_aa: CASTVRDRGGNTIYF

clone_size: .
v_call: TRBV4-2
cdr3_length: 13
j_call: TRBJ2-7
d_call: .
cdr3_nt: TGTGCCAGCAGCCAGGCCGGGATTGGGGAGCAGTACTTC
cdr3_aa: CASSQAGIGEQYF

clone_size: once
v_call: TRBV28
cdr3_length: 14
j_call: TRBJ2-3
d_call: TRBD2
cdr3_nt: TGTGCCACCAAGCTAGCGGGAGGCGCAGATACGCAGTATTTT
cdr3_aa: CATKLAGGADTQYF

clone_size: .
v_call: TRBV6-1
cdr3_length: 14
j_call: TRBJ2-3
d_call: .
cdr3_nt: TGTGCCAGCAGTGAACGTCTAGGCACAGATACGCAGTATTTT
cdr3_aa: CASSERLGTDTQYF

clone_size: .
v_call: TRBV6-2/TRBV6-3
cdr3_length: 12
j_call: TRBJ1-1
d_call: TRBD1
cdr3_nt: TGTGCCAGCAGTTCCGGACAGGGGGGGGCTTTCTTT
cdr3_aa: CASSSGQGGAFF

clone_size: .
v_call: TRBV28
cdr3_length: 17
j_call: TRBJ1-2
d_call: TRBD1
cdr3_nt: TGTGCCAGCAGTCTCCAACGACAGGGTCGTCTAGGCTATGGCTACACCTTC
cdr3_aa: CASSLQRQGRLGYGYTF

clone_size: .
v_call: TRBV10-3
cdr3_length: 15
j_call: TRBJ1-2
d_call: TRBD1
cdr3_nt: TGTGCCATCAATTCTCCGGGACAGGGATCCTATGGCTACACCTTC
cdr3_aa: CAINSPGQGSYGYTF

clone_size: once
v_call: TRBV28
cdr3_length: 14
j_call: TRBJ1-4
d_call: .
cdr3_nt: TGTGCCAGCAGCCCCACAGGTGGGGCGGAAAAACTGTTTTTT
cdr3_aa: CASSPTGGAEKLFF

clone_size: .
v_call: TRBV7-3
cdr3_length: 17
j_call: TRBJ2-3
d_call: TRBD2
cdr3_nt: TGTGCCAGCAGCTTAAGAGGCGCTAGCGGGATTACAGATACGCAGTATTTT
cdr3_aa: CASSLRGASGITDTQYF

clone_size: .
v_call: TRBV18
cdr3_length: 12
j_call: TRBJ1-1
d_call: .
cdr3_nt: TGTGCCAGCCAGGGACAGAACACTGAAGCTTTCTTT
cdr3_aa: CASQGQNTEAFF

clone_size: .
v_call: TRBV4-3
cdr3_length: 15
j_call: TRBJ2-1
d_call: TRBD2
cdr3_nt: TGCGCCAGCAGCCAGTCTAGCGGGAGCCACAGGGAGCAGTTCTTC
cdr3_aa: CASSQSSGSHREQFF

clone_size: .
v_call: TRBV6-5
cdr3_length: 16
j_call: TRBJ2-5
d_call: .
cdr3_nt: TGTGCCAGCAGTTGGCAGGGCCCCCCTCTACAAGAGACCCAGTACTTC
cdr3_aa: CASSWQGPPLQETQYF

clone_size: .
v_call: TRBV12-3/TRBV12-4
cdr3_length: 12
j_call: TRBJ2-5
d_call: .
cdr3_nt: TGTGCCAGCGGCCTGGCCCAAGAGACCCAGTACTTC
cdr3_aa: CASGLAQETQYF

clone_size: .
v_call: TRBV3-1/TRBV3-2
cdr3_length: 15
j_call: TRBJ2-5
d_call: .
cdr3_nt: TGTGCCAGCAGCCCGGGCTCGCGGGTGTCAGAGACCCAGTACTTC
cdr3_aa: CASSPGSRVSETQYF